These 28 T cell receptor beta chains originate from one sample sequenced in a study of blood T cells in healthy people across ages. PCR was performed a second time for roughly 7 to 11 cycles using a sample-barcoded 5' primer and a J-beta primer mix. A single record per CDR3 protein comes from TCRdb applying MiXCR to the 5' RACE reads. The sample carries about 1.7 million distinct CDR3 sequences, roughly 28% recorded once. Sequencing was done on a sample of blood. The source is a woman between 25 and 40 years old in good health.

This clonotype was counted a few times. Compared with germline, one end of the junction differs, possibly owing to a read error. The CDR3 DNA is TGTGCCAGCCGTCGAGACTTAGCCAAAAGCATTCAGTACTTC. It codes for CASRRDLAKSIQYF. The chain carries TRBV6-2 or TRBV6-3 and TRBJ2-4; no reliable D call. This CDR3 region has 14 residues. Germline CDR1 MNHEY, CDR2 SVGEGT.

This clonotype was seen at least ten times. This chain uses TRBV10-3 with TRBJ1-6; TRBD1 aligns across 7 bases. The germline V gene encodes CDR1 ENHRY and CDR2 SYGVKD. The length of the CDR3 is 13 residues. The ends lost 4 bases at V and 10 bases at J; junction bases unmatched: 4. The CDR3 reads CAISGDSGSPLHF. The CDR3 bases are TGTGCCATCAGTGGGGACAGTGGGTCACCCCTCCACTTT.

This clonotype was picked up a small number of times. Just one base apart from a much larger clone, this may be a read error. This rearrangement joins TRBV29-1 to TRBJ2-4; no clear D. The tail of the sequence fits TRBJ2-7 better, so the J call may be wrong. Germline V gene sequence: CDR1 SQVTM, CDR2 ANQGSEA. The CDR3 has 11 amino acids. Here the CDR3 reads CSGSDWGEQYF. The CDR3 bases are TGCAGCGGCTCAGATTGGGGCGAGCAGTACTTC.

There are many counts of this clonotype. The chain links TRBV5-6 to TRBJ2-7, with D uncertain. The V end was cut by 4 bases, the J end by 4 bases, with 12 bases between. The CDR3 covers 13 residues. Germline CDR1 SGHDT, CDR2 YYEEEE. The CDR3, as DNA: TGTGCCAGCAGCCTAGGGATAGGGTACGAGCAGTACTTC. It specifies CASSLGIGYEQYF.

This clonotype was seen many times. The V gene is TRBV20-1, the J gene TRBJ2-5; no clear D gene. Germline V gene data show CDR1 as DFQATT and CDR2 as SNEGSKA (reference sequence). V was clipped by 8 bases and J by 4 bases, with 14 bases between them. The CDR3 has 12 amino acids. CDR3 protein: CSTWSLLETQYF. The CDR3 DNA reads TGCAGTACATGGAGCTTATTAGAGACCCAGTACTTC.

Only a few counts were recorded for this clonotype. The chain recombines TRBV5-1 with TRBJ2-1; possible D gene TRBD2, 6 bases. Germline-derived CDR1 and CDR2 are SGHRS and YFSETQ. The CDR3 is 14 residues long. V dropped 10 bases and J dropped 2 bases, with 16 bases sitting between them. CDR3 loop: CAATGDPTYNEQFF. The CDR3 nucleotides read TGCGCCGCCACGGGGGATCCTACCTACAATGAGCAGTTCTTC.

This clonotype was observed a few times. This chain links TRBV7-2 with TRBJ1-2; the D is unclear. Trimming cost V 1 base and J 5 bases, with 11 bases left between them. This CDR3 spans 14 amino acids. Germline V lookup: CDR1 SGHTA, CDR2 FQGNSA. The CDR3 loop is CASSLVTRGYGYTF. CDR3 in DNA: TGTGCCAGCAGCTTAGTGACACGAGGATATGGCTACACCTTC. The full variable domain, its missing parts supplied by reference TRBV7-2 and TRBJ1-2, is GAGVSQSPSNKVTEKGKDVELRCDPISGHTALYWYRQSLGQGLEFLIYFQGNSAPDKSGLPSDRFSAERTGGSVSTLTIQRTQQEDSAVYLCASSLVTRGYGYTFGSGTRLTVV.

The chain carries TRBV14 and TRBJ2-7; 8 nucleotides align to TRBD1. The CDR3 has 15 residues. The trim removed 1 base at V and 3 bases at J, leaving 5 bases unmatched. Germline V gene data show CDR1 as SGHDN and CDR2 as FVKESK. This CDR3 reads CASSQGTGIDYEQYF. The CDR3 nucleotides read TGTGCCAGCAGCCAAGGGACAGGGATCGACTACGAGCAGTACTTC.

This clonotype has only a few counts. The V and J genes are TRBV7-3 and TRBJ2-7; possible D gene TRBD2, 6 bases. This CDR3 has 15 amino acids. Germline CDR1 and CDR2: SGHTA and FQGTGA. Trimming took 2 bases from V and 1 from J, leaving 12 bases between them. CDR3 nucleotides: TGTGCCAGCAGCTTAGAGGTAGCGGTGTCCTACGAGCAGTACTTC. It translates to CASSLEVAVSYEQYF.

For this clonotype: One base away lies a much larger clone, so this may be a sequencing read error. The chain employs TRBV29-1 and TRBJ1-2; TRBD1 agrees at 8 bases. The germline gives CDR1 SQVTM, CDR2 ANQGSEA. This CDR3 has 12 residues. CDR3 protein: CSVAGQGYGHTF. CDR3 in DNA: TGCAGCGTTGCCGGACAGGGCTATGGCCACACCTTC. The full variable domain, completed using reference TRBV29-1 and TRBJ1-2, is SAVISQKPSRDICQRGTSLTIQCQVDSQVTMMFWYRQQPGQSLTLIATANQGSEATYESGFVIDKFPISRPNLTFSTLTVSNMSPEDSSIYLCSVAGQGYGHTFGSGTRLTVV.

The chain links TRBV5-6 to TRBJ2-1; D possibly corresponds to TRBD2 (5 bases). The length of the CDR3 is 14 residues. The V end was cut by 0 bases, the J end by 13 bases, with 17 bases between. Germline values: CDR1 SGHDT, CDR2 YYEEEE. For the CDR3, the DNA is TGTGCCAGCAGCTTGGCCGGGCGGGCTAAGCACCAGTTCTTC. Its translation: CASSLAGRAKHQFF.

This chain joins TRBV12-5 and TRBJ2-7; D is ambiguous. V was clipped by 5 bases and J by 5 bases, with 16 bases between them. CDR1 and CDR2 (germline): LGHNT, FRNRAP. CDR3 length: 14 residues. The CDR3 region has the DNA TGTGCTAGTGGTCCCCAGTCCTTGATGGACGAGCAGTACTTC. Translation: CASGPQSLMDEQYF.

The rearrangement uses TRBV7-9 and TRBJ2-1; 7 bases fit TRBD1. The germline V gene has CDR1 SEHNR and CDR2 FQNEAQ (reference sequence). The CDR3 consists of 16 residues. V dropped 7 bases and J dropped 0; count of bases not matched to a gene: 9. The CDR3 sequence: CASIRGGTYSYNEQFF. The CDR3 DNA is TGTGCCAGCATCAGAGGGGGCACCTACTCCTACAATGAGCAGTTCTTC.

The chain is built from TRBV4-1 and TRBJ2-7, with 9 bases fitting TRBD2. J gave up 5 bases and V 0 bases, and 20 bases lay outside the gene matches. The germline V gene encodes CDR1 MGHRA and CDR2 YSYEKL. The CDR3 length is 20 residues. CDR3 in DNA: TGCGCCAGCAGCCAAGACCAGGGCGACAAACTAGCGGGCCCCTGGGACGAGCAGTACTTC. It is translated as CASSQDQGDKLAGPWDEQYF.

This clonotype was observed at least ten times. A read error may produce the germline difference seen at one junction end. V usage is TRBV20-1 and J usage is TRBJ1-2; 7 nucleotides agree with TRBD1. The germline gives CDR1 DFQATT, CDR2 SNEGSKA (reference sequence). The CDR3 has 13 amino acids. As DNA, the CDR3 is TGCAGTGCTCGAGACAGGGATGGCTATGGCTACACCTTC. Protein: CSARDRDGYGYTF.

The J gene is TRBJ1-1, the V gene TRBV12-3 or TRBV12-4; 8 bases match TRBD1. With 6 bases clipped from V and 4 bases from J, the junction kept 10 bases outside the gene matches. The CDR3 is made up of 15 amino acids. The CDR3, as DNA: TGTGCCAGCAGCCACTCAGGGGGCGCACGCACTGAAGCTTTCTTT. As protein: CASSHSGGARTEAFF.

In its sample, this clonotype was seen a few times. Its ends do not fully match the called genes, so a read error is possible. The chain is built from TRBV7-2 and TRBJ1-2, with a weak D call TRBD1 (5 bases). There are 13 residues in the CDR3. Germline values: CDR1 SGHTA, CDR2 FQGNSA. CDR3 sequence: CVSSLTPGTGYTF. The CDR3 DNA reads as TGTGTCAGCAGCCTGACCCCGGGGACTGGCTACACCTTC.

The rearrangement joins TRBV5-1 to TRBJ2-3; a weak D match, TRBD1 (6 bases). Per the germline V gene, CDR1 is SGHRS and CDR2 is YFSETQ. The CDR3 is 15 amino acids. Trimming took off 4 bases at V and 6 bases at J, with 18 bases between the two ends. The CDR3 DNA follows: TGCGCCAGCAGCGTACTAGGGGGACCAGTTGATACGCAGTATTTT. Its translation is CASSVLGGPVDTQYF. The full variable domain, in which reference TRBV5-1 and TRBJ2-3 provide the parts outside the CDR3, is KAGVTQTPRYLIKTRGQQVTLSCSPISGHRSVSWYQQTPGQGLQFLFEYFSETQRNKGNFPGRFSGRQFSNSRSEMNVSTLELGDSALYLCASSVLGGPVDTQYFGPGTRLTVL.

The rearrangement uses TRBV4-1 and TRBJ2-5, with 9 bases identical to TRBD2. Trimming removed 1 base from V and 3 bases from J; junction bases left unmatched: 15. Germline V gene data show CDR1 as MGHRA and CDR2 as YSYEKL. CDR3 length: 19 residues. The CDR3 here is CASSQVPAGGGDWEETQYF. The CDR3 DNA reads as TGCGCCAGCAGCCAAGTGCCAGCGGGGGGTGGCGATTGGGAAGAGACCCAGTACTTC.

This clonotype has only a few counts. CDR3 sequence reads: CASSDSMGSSPRYF. CDR3 in DNA: TGTGCCAGCAGTGACTCGATGGGTTCGTCTCCTCGGTATTTT. The genes are TRBV6-4 and TRBJ2-3; D ambiguous. The CDR3 spans 14 residues. CDR1 is MRHNA, CDR2 SNTAGT, per germline. Trimming took off 0 bases at V and 14 bases at J, with 18 bases between the two ends.

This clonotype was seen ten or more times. The CDR3, as DNA: TGTGCCAGCAGCTTACGGGGAATCTTGACCGATACGCAGTATTTT. It codes for CASSLRGILTDTQYF. The chain uses TRBV7-3 and TRBJ2-3; maybe TRBD2 (5 bases). CDR3 length equals 15 residues. Germline loops: CDR1 SGHTA, CDR2 FQGTGA. V gave up 2 bases and J gave up 6 bases, with 15 bases separating them.

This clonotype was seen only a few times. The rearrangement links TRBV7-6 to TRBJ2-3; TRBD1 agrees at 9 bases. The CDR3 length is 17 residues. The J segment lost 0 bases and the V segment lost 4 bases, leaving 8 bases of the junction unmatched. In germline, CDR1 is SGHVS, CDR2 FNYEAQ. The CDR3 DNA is TGTGCCAGCAGCTATCCACAGGGGGCCACTAGCACAGATACGCAGTATTTT. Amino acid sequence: CASSYPQGATSTDTQYF.

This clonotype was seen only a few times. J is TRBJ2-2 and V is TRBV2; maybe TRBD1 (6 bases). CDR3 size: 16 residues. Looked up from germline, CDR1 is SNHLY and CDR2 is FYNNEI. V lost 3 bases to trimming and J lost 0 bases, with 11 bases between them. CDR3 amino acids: CASSDSRTANTGELFF. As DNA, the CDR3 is TGTGCCAGCAGTGACAGTCGGACAGCGAACACCGGGGAGCTGTTTTTT.

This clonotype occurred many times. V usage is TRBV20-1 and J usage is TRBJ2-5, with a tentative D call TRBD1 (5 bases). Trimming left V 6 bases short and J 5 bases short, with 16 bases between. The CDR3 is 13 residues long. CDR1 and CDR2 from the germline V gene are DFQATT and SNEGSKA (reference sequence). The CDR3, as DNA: TGCAGTGCCCCCTTTTCAGGGCTGGAGACCCAGTACTTC. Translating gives CSAPFSGLETQYF.

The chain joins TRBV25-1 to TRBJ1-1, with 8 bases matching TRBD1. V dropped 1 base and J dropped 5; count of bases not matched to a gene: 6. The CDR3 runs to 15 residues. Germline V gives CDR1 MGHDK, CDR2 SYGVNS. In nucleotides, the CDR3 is TGTGCCAGCAGTGAATCGTCAGGGGGCGAGACTGAAGCTTTCTTT. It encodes CASSESSGGETEAFF.

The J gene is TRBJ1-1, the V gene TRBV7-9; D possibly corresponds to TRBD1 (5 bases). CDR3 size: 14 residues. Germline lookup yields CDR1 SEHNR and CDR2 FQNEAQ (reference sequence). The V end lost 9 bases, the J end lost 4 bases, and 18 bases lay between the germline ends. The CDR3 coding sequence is TGTGCCAGTGGGGCGTGGGGCGCGGGCACTGAAGCTTTCTTT. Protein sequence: CASGAWGAGTEAFF. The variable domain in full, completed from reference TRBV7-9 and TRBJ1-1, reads DTGVSQNPRHKITKRGQNVTFRCDPISEHNRLYWYRQTLGQGPEFLTYFQNEAQLEKSRLLSDRFSAERPKGSFSTLEIQRTEQGDSAMYLCASGAWGAGTEAFFGQGTRLTVV.

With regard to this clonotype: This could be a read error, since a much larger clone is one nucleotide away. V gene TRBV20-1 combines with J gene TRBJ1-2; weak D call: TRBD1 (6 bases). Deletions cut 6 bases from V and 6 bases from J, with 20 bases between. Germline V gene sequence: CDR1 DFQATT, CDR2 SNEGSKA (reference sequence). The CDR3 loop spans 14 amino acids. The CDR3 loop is CSAGRQAARNGYTF. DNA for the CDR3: TGCAGTGCAGGACGACAGGCAGCACGAAATGGCTACACCTTC.

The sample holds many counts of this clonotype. The DNA for the CDR3 is TGTGCCAGCAGCTTAGTAGGTTCTAGAGAGACCCAGTACTTC. Its translation: CASSLVGSRETQYF. This rearrangement joins TRBV7-2 to TRBJ2-5, with D unresolved. The V gene lost 1 base and the J gene lost 4 bases, with 10 bases spanning the gap. The CDR3 runs to 14 residues. Per the germline V gene, CDR1 is SGHTA and CDR2 is FQGNSA.